This is a list of T cell receptor beta chains from one sample in a study of blood T cell repertoires in COVID-19. Only in-frame clones appear in the TCRdb table, and some are missing; sequencing was by immunoSEQ multiplex PCR. The table includes some 20,000 clones, approximately 86% detected once. The source material was peripheral blood. The origin of the receptors is a human donor in a cohort sampled during active COVID-19. Both conserved end residues are part of each CDR3. The order of the fields is clone size, J gene, D gene, V gene, CDR3 DNA, CDR3 protein. A D gene is named only where the DNA matches it firmly. A row's size may be missing; if present it is once, few, many or a size class.

clone size: .; J gene: TRBJ2-1; D gene: .; V gene: TRBV24-1; CDR3 DNA: TGTGCCACCAGTGATTTTCGAGTCCACGAGCAGTTCTTC; CDR3 protein: CATSDFRVHEQFF
clone size: .; J gene: TRBJ1-5; D gene: TRBD1; V gene: TRBV19; CDR3 DNA: TGTGCCAGCCGAAGAACGGGACAGGGGTACAATCAGCCCCAGCATTTT; CDR3 protein: CASRRTGQGYNQPQHF
clone size: once; J gene: TRBJ2-7; D gene: .; V gene: TRBV30; CDR3 DNA: TGTGCCTGGAGTGCCGGTGGCGAGCAGTACTTC; CDR3 protein: CAWSAGGEQYF
clone size: once; J gene: TRBJ2-7; D gene: .; V gene: TRBV7-3; CDR3 DNA: TGTGCCAGCAGCCAAGGGGCTGAGCAGTACTTC; CDR3 protein: CASSQGAEQYF
clone size: .; J gene: TRBJ2-2; D gene: .; V gene: TRBV5-1; CDR3 DNA: TGCGCCAGCAGGCTTAACATCGGGGAGCTGTTTTTT; CDR3 protein: CASRLNIGELFF
clone size: .; J gene: TRBJ2-2; D gene: .; V gene: TRBV27; CDR3 DNA: TGTGCCAGCATTGGGGCTTCGGGGGAGCTGTTTTTT; CDR3 protein: CASIGASGELFF
clone size: .; J gene: TRBJ2-1; D gene: TRBD2; V gene: TRBV13; CDR3 DNA: TGTGCCAGCAGCTTACGGGGGACTAACAATGAGCAGTTCTTC; CDR3 protein: CASSLRGTNNEQFF
clone size: large; J gene: TRBJ1-1; D gene: .; V gene: TRBV30; CDR3 DNA: TGTGCCTGGAGTGGACAGACGGAAGCTTTCTTT; CDR3 protein: CAWSGQTEAFF
clone size: .; J gene: TRBJ1-5; D gene: .; V gene: TRBV3-1/TRBV3-2; CDR3 DNA: TGTGCCAGCAGCCAAGAAGGACAGCGGAATCAGCCCCAGCATTTT; CDR3 protein: CASSQEGQRNQPQHF
clone size: .; J gene: TRBJ2-3; D gene: TRBD1; V gene: TRBV25-1; CDR3 DNA: TGTGCCAGCAGTGAGCAGGTAGACAGGGGGCCGGCTTCAGATACGCAGTATTTT; CDR3 protein: CASSEQVDRGPASDTQYF
clone size: once; J gene: TRBJ1-1; D gene: .; V gene: TRBV6-5; CDR3 DNA: TGTGCCAGCAGTTACGGAGAATCGAACACTGAAGCTTTCTTT; CDR3 protein: CASSYGESNTEAFF
clone size: .; J gene: TRBJ2-1; D gene: .; V gene: TRBV19; CDR3 DNA: TGTGCCAGTAGTATGATTGGGCGGGTCTCCTACAATGAGCAGTTCTTC; CDR3 protein: CASSMIGRVSYNEQFF
clone size: .; J gene: TRBJ2-1; D gene: .; V gene: TRBV9; CDR3 DNA: TGTGCCAGCAGCGTAAGTTGGGGAGGATACAATGAGCAGTTCTTC; CDR3 protein: CASSVSWGGYNEQFF
clone size: .; J gene: TRBJ2-5; D gene: .; V gene: TRBV7-6; CDR3 DNA: TGTGCCAGCAGCAACACAGGGCGCGAGACCCAGTACTTC; CDR3 protein: CASSNTGRETQYF
clone size: .; J gene: TRBJ2-2; D gene: .; V gene: TRBV7-3; CDR3 DNA: TGTGCCAGCAGCTACAGCGGTAACACCGGGGAGCTGTTTTTT; CDR3 protein: CASSYSGNTGELFF
clone size: .; J gene: TRBJ1-1; D gene: .; V gene: TRBV4-1; CDR3 DNA: TGCGCCAGCAGCCAAGACACAGGGTTCGCTGAAGCTTTCTTT; CDR3 protein: CASSQDTGFAEAFF
clone size: .; J gene: TRBJ2-7; D gene: TRBD2; V gene: TRBV7-9; CDR3 DNA: TGTGCCAGCAGCTTAGCGCTAGCGGGAGGGCAGGAGCAGTACTTC; CDR3 protein: CASSLALAGGQEQYF
clone size: .; J gene: TRBJ2-2; D gene: TRBD1; V gene: TRBV19; CDR3 DNA: TGTGCCAGTAGGAGACAGGGTTACACCGGGGAGCTGTTTTTT; CDR3 protein: CASRRQGYTGELFF
clone size: .; J gene: TRBJ1-2; D gene: .; V gene: TRBV4-1; CDR3 DNA: TGCGCCAGCAGCCAAGACCCGTGGTCGGTAGAGTACTCTAACTATGGCTACACCTTC; CDR3 protein: CASSQDPWSVEYSNYGYTF
clone size: few; J gene: TRBJ2-5; D gene: .; V gene: TRBV28; CDR3 DNA: TGTGCCAGCAAGGAGGGATTTTACTCATTTCAAGAGACCCAGTACTTC; CDR3 protein: CASKEGFYSFQETQYF
clone size: .; J gene: TRBJ1-3; D gene: .; V gene: TRBV28; CDR3 DNA: TGTGCCAGCAGTTTAGCCCCGAGCTCTGGAAACACCATATATTTT; CDR3 protein: CASSLAPSSGNTIYF
clone size: once; J gene: TRBJ1-5; D gene: .; V gene: TRBV28; CDR3 DNA: TGTGCCAGCAGTCCCCGGGACTCCAATCAGCCCCAGCATTTT; CDR3 protein: CASSPRDSNQPQHF
clone size: once; J gene: TRBJ2-1; D gene: TRBD2; V gene: TRBV6-6; CDR3 DNA: TGTGCCAGCAGTTACCTCGGGGGAGGGCCCTCGGATGAGCAGTTCTTC; CDR3 protein: CASSYLGGGPSDEQFF
clone size: .; J gene: TRBJ2-1; D gene: TRBD2; V gene: TRBV7-9; CDR3 DNA: TGTGCCAGCAGCTTAGTAGCGGGGGCCTCCTACAATGAGCAGTTCTTC; CDR3 protein: CASSLVAGASYNEQFF
clone size: .; J gene: TRBJ2-7; D gene: .; V gene: TRBV19; CDR3 DNA: TGTGCCAGTAGTATGGGACAGAACGTCGGACTACACTCCTACGAGCAGTACTTC; CDR3 protein: CASSMGQNVGLHSYEQYF
clone size: .; J gene: TRBJ2-4; D gene: TRBD2; V gene: TRBV6-1; CDR3 DNA: TGTGCCAGCAGTGAAGAGGCTAGCGGGAGTCACATTCAGTACTTC; CDR3 protein: CASSEEASGSHIQYF
clone size: once; J gene: TRBJ2-7; D gene: .; V gene: TRBV7-9; CDR3 DNA: TGTGCCAGCAGCCCGCAGGGGCCCCTCGGTGAGCAGTACTTC; CDR3 protein: CASSPQGPLGEQYF
clone size: .; J gene: TRBJ2-7; D gene: .; V gene: TRBV2; CDR3 DNA: TGTGCCAGCACCTCGCCTGGGGCGGCGGACTCCTACGAGCAGTACTTC; CDR3 protein: CASTSPGAADSYEQYF
clone size: few; J gene: TRBJ1-5; D gene: .; V gene: TRBV6-9; CDR3 DNA: TGTGCCAGCAGTTATTCGCAGGTAACGTATAGCAATCAGCCCCAGCATTTT; CDR3 protein: CASSYSQVTYSNQPQHF
clone size: once; J gene: TRBJ1-2; D gene: TRBD1; V gene: TRBV6-5; CDR3 DNA: TGTGCCAGCAGTCCCGACAGGGACCTCTATGGCTACACCTTC; CDR3 protein: CASSPDRDLYGYTF
clone size: once; J gene: TRBJ1-1; D gene: TRBD1; V gene: TRBV5-1; CDR3 DNA: TGCGCCAGCAGCGGCGAGGGACAGGGTGTAGCTGAAGCTTTCTTT; CDR3 protein: CASSGEGQGVAEAFF
clone size: .; J gene: TRBJ1-2; D gene: .; V gene: TRBV6-5; CDR3 DNA: TGTGCCAGCAGTTATTCGACGGGTTCGAACTATGGCTACACCTTC; CDR3 protein: CASSYSTGSNYGYTF
clone size: .; J gene: TRBJ2-7; D gene: .; V gene: TRBV29-1; CDR3 DNA: TGCAGCGTTGTTCATACCGGGAGCGAGCAGTACTTC; CDR3 protein: CSVVHTGSEQYF
clone size: .; J gene: TRBJ2-7; D gene: .; V gene: TRBV19; CDR3 DNA: TGTGCCAGTAGTACCGCCTTGGGAGTTTCCTACGAGCAGTACTTC; CDR3 protein: CASSTALGVSYEQYF
clone size: .; J gene: TRBJ2-7; D gene: TRBD1; V gene: TRBV7-3; CDR3 DNA: TGTGCCAGCAGCTTAAGCGGACAGGACTACGAGCAGTACTTC; CDR3 protein: CASSLSGQDYEQYF
clone size: once; J gene: TRBJ2-1; D gene: TRBD1; V gene: TRBV3-1/TRBV3-2; CDR3 DNA: TGTGCCAGCAGCCAGAATGGACAGGCGATTTACAATGAGCAGTTCTTC; CDR3 protein: CASSQNGQAIYNEQFF
clone size: few; J gene: TRBJ1-2; D gene: TRBD1; V gene: TRBV4-1; CDR3 DNA: TGCGCCAGCAGCCTTCAAGGGACAGGGAAGAACTATGGCTACACCTTC; CDR3 protein: CASSLQGTGKNYGYTF
clone size: .; J gene: TRBJ1-6; D gene: TRBD1; V gene: TRBV15; CDR3 DNA: TGTGCCACCAGCACCGGGACAGAGAATTCACCCCTCCACTTT; CDR3 protein: CATSTGTENSPLHF
clone size: .; J gene: TRBJ2-1; D gene: TRBD1; V gene: TRBV24-1; CDR3 DNA: TGTGCCACCAGTGAAGTAGGGGGCGACTACAATGAGCAGTTCTTC; CDR3 protein: CATSEVGGDYNEQFF
clone size: .; J gene: TRBJ2-2; D gene: TRBD1; V gene: TRBV5-4; CDR3 DNA: TGTGCCAGCAGTTGGGGACAGGGAGTCGGGGAGCTGTTTTTT; CDR3 protein: CASSWGQGVGELFF
clone size: .; J gene: TRBJ2-3; D gene: TRBD2; V gene: TRBV28; CDR3 DNA: TGTGCTAGCAGTCGTCCCCGCGGGAGTTCAGATACGCAGTATTTT; CDR3 protein: CASSRPRGSSDTQYF
clone size: .; J gene: TRBJ2-7; D gene: .; V gene: TRBV10-2; CDR3 DNA: TGCGCCAGCAGTGAGTCGAATAGAGGGACCTACGAGCAGTACTTC; CDR3 protein: CASSESNRGTYEQYF
clone size: .; J gene: TRBJ1-1; D gene: .; V gene: TRBV10-2; CDR3 DNA: TGCGCCAGCAGTGAGACCGTCTCCAGGGTTAAGGACACTGAAGCTTTCTTT; CDR3 protein: CASSETVSRVKDTEAFF
clone size: .; J gene: TRBJ2-3; D gene: .; V gene: TRBV28; CDR3 DNA: TGTGCCAGCAGTCCAGGGTTTGAGGCAGATACGCAGTATTTT; CDR3 protein: CASSPGFEADTQYF
clone size: .; J gene: TRBJ2-5; D gene: .; V gene: TRBV6-2/TRBV6-3; CDR3 DNA: TGTGCCAGCAGTTACAGGGGGAGCGGTCGAGAGACCCAGTACTTC; CDR3 protein: CASSYRGSGRETQYF
clone size: .; J gene: TRBJ1-1; D gene: .; V gene: TRBV9; CDR3 DNA: TGTGCCAGCAGCGAGGGAGGGGTTGAAACTGAAGCTTTCTTT; CDR3 protein: CASSEGGVETEAFF
clone size: .; J gene: TRBJ1-5; D gene: TRBD1; V gene: TRBV5-1; CDR3 DNA: TGCGCCAGCAGCCCAACCGGGACAGACAATCAGCCCCAGCATTTT; CDR3 protein: CASSPTGTDNQPQHF
clone size: once; J gene: TRBJ1-2; D gene: .; V gene: TRBV5-1; CDR3 DNA: TGCGCCAGCAGCCCAGGAAAGGGAGAAAGGTTCGACGGCTACACCTTC; CDR3 protein: CASSPGKGERFDGYTF
clone size: .; J gene: TRBJ2-1; D gene: .; V gene: TRBV5-1; CDR3 DNA: TGCGCCAGCAGCGGGCTAGCTCGCCTCAATGAGCAGTTCTTC; CDR3 protein: CASSGLARLNEQFF
clone size: few; J gene: TRBJ1-5; D gene: .; V gene: TRBV19; CDR3 DNA: TGTGCCAGTAGTACCCACTGGCAGGAAAGCAATCAGCCCCAGCATTTT; CDR3 protein: CASSTHWQESNQPQHF
clone size: once; J gene: TRBJ1-2; D gene: .; V gene: TRBV14; CDR3 DNA: TGTGCCAGCAGCGAACAGGGATTTATCAACTATGGCTACACCTTC; CDR3 protein: CASSEQGFINYGYTF
clone size: .; J gene: TRBJ1-2; D gene: .; V gene: TRBV24-1; CDR3 DNA: TGTGCCACCAGTGATTTTCAACTCAACTATGGCTACACCTTC; CDR3 protein: CATSDFQLNYGYTF
clone size: .; J gene: TRBJ2-1; D gene: TRBD2; V gene: TRBV10-3; CDR3 DNA: TGTGCCATCAGCGAAAACCCAGGACTAGCGGGAGGGGATGAGCAGTTCTTC; CDR3 protein: CAISENPGLAGGDEQFF
clone size: .; J gene: TRBJ2-5; D gene: TRBD2; V gene: TRBV9; CDR3 DNA: TGTGCCAGCAGCGTAGTGACTGGGGGAGGGGAGACCCAGTACTTC; CDR3 protein: CASSVVTGGGETQYF
clone size: .; J gene: TRBJ2-1; D gene: .; V gene: TRBV7-2; CDR3 DNA: TGTGCCAGCAGCTTATGGGACTCCCGGGGGTTGGATGAGCAGTTCTTC; CDR3 protein: CASSLWDSRGLDEQFF
clone size: .; J gene: TRBJ2-3; D gene: TRBD1; V gene: TRBV6-5; CDR3 DNA: TGTGCCAGCACTCTCAGGGGGTCTAGCACAGATACGCAGTATTTT; CDR3 protein: CASTLRGSSTDTQYF
clone size: .; J gene: TRBJ1-3; D gene: TRBD1; V gene: TRBV5-1; CDR3 DNA: TGCGCCAGCAGCTTGTGGGGACAGTCGGGCTCTGGAAACACCATATATTTT; CDR3 protein: CASSLWGQSGSGNTIYF
clone size: .; J gene: TRBJ2-2; D gene: .; V gene: TRBV19; CDR3 DNA: TGTGCCAGTAGTATAACCAGGGGCGCTGGCACCGGGGAGCTGTTTTTT; CDR3 protein: CASSITRGAGTGELFF
clone size: .; J gene: TRBJ2-6; D gene: TRBD1; V gene: TRBV27; CDR3 DNA: TGTGCCAGCATGAAGGGGGCAAGAAGTGGGGCCAACGTCCTGACTTTC; CDR3 protein: CASMKGARSGANVLTF
clone size: .; J gene: TRBJ1-2; D gene: .; V gene: TRBV2; CDR3 DNA: TGTGCCAGCAGTGAAGGGACTCCCCTTGGCTACACCTTC; CDR3 protein: CASSEGTPLGYTF